These T cell receptor beta chains were read from a single sample in a study of blood T cell repertoires in COVID-19. Sequenced by immunoSEQ multiplex PCR; TCRdb stores in-frame clones only, minus some. The repertoire holds about 95,000 clones, with about 84% as singletons. Sequenced material: peripheral blood. The receptors stem from an elderly man with active or convalescent COVID-19. Each CDR3 is given with its conserved first and last residue. D genes are given only for firm matches. Only part of the rows carry a size: once, few, many, or a class if the clone is expanded.

size	V	D	J	DNA	CDR3
once	TRBV6-5	TRBD1	TRBJ2-7	TGTGCCAGCAGCCTGACAGGGCTGGGCGAGCAGTACTTC	CASSLTGLGEQYF
few	TRBV29-1	NA	TRBJ1-1	TGCAGCGTTGTGCAGGGTTCGGCTGAAGCTTTCTTT	CSVVQGSAEAFF
once	TRBV21-1	NA	TRBJ1-1	TGTGCCAGCAGCAAAAAGAGGCCTAACACTGAAGCTTTCTTT	CASSKKRPNTEAFF
NA	TRBV2	NA	TRBJ1-5	TGTGCCAGCAGTCAACCCCCGACAGGTCCCAATCAGCCCCAGCATTTT	CASSQPPTGPNQPQHF
NA	TRBV29-1	TRBD1	TRBJ1-1	TGCAGCGTTCGACAGGGGGATACTGAAGCTTTCTTT	CSVRQGDTEAFF
NA	TRBV4-1	TRBD2	TRBJ2-1	TGCGCCAGCAGCCCCCGACTAGCGGGGGGGCCGCAGTACAATGAGCAGTTCTTC	CASSPRLAGGPQYNEQFF
few	TRBV6-1	NA	TRBJ1-5	TGTGCCAGCAGTGAAGCCGAGGTCAAAAAAGCCCAGCATTTT	CASSEAEVKKAQHF
NA	TRBV6-5	TRBD1	TRBJ2-2	TGTGCCGTCCGGGACAGGGGTTACACCGGGGAGCTGTTTTTT	CAVRDRGYTGELFF
NA	TRBV6-1	NA	TRBJ2-1	TGTGCCAGCAGTGAAACAGGCCCCCCGGATGAGCAGTTCTTC	CASSETGPPDEQFF
NA	TRBV6-6	TRBD1	TRBJ2-2	TGTGCCAGCCTCTCCCAGGGGGCCGGGGAGCTGTTTTTT	CASLSQGAGELFF
NA	TRBV5-1	NA	TRBJ2-2	TGCGCCAGCAGCTTGGGGACTTCCGCGAACACCGGGGAGCTGTTTTTT	CASSLGTSANTGELFF
few	TRBV28	NA	TRBJ1-2	TGTGCCAGCAGCGCAACTGATAGTTACTATGGCTACACCTTC	CASSATDSYYGYTF
NA	TRBV5-6	NA	TRBJ2-4	TGTGCCAGCAGCTTGATCGGCCAGGGTGAGGACATTCAGTACTTC	CASSLIGQGEDIQYF
NA	TRBV6-2/TRBV6-3	NA	TRBJ1-5	TGTGCCAGCAGTTACTCCGATTCAGGGGCAGGGCAGCCCCAGCATTTT	CASSYSDSGAGQPQHF
few	TRBV6-5	TRBD1	TRBJ1-2	TGTGCCAGCAGTTTTGACAGGGCATATGGCTACACCTTC	CASSFDRAYGYTF
NA	TRBV19	NA	TRBJ1-3	TGTGCCAGTAGTATGTTCGGACAGACGAGCTCTGGAAACACCATATATTTT	CASSMFGQTSSGNTIYF
NA	TRBV7-2	NA	TRBJ1-5	TGTGCCAGCAGCTTCAGCGGGCTTGAGCCCCAGCATTTT	CASSFSGLEPQHF
NA	TRBV30	TRBD1	TRBJ1-1	TGTGCCTGGAGTGAGGGGACAGGGGGCGGTGGGACTGAAGCTTTCTTT	CAWSEGTGGGGTEAFF
NA	TRBV4-1	TRBD2	TRBJ2-5	TGCGCCAGCAGCCGGGGGGCTAGCGGGGATCAAGAGACCCAGTACTTC	CASSRGASGDQETQYF
NA	TRBV7-8	NA	TRBJ1-2	TGTGCCAGCAGCTTAGGCGACTGGAGGGCCTGGGGCTACACCTTC	CASSLGDWRAWGYTF
NA	TRBV7-2	NA	TRBJ2-3	TGTGCCAGCAGCTTAGTGATCGCTAGCGCTGGGGGTACGCAGTATTTT	CASSLVIASAGGTQYF
NA	TRBV18	NA	TRBJ1-2	TGTGCCAGCTCACTCTCGACAGTGAGTAACTATGGCTACACCTTC	CASSLSTVSNYGYTF